A selection of T cell receptor beta chains follows, all from one sample in a study of cytomegalovirus exposure and HLA in healthy donors. Profiling relied on immunoSEQ multiplex PCR, and the TCRdb table lists in-frame clones only, not all of them. Altogether 55,000 to 85,000 clones are present, more than 75% being singletons, with the ten largest covering about 8%. Material for sequencing was PBMCs. These TCRs come from a man aged 18 to 29 in good health and CMV-seropositive. CDR3s include the opening cysteine and the closing phenylalanine or tryptophan. Fields, in order: clone size, D gene, V gene, CDR3 length, J gene, CDR3 DNA, CDR3 protein. D genes are given only for firm matches. Rows may omit the clone size; those that give it use once, few, many or a size class.

-	-	TRBV9	13	TRBJ1-1	TGTGCCAGCAGCGGTATACAGGGATCTGAAGCTTTCTTT	CASSGIQGSEAFF
-	-	TRBV6-5	15	TRBJ1-5	TGTGCCAGCAGGAGGGGGAGCGTTAGCAATCAGCCCCAGCATTTT	CASRRGSVSNQPQHF
-	-	TRBV6-5	13	TRBJ2-7	TGTGCCAGCAGTTACGCGGAGAGGTACGAGCAGTACTTC	CASSYAERYEQYF
-	-	TRBV7-2	15	TRBJ1-1	TGTGCCAGCAGCCTTACGGAGGGGATGGGCACTGAAGCTTTCTTT	CASSLTEGMGTEAFF
-	-	TRBV29-1	14	TRBJ1-3	TGCAGCGTTGCCCTCGGGGGGATCGGAAACACCATATATTTT	CSVALGGIGNTIYF
-	TRBD1	TRBV2	15	TRBJ1-4	TGTGCCAGCAGTGAGCAGGGGGGATCCTCTGAAAAACTGTTTTTT	CASSEQGGSSEKLFF
once	TRBD2	TRBV6-5	14	TRBJ2-5	TGTGCCAGCGGTACTAGCGCATTCGAAGAGACCCAGTACTTC	CASGTSAFEETQYF
-	-	TRBV6-5	12	TRBJ1-2	TGTGCCAGCAGTGGGAGGGGAGGTGGCTACACCTTC	CASSGRGGGYTF
-	TRBD1	TRBV7-7	13	TRBJ2-7	TGTGCCAGCAGTCCGGACAGGGGTGATGAGCAGTACTTC	CASSPDRGDEQYF
-	-	TRBV2	11	TRBJ2-7	TGTGCCACCGGACAGAACTACGAGCAGTACTTC	CATGQNYEQYF
-	TRBD1	TRBV28	14	TRBJ1-1	TGTGCCAGCAGTACCGGACAGGGGGTCACTGAAGCTTTCTTT	CASSTGQGVTEAFF
-	-	TRBV12-5	12	TRBJ1-1	TGTGCTAGTGGTTTGGTACTGGCTGAAGCTTTCTTT	CASGLVLAEAFF
-	TRBD1	TRBV10-1	14	TRBJ1-1	TGCGCCAGCAGTGAGTACCAGACAGGGGCTGAAGCTTTCTTT	CASSEYQTGAEAFF
-	-	TRBV5-6	14	TRBJ1-1	TGTGCCAGCAGCTTGGTTCAGGGGCTCACTGAAGCTTTCTTT	CASSLVQGLTEAFF